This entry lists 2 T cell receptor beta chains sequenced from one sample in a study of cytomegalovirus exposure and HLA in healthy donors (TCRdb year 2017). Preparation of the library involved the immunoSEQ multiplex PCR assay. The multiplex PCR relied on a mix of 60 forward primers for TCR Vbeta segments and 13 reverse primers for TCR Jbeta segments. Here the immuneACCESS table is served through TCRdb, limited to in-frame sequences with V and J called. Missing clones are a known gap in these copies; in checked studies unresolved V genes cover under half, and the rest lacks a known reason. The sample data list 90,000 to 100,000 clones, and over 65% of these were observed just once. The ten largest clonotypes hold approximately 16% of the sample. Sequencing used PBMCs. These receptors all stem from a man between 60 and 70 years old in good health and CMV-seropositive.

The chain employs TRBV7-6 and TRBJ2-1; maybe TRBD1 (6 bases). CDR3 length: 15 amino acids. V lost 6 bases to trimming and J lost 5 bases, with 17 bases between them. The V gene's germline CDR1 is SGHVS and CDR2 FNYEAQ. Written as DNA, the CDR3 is TGTGCCAGCAGTTTGACAGGAGGATGGAACAATGAGCAGTTCTTC. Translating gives CASSLTGGWNNEQFF.

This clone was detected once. This CDR3 reads CASSQGADEQFF. In DNA form, the CDR3 reads TGTGCCAGCAGTCAGGGGGCGGATGAGCAGTTCTTC. V usage is TRBV6-5 and J usage is TRBJ2-1; 8 nucleotides align to TRBD1. The CDR3 extends over 12 amino acids. The ends lost 5 bases at V and 8 bases at J; junction bases unmatched: 2. Germline CDR1 and CDR2: MNHEY and SVGAGI.